Given below is one T cell receptor (beta chain) in context. The specificity of this receptor is unknown. Per-base quality was not reported, and no clone a single base away is much larger than it. CDR1 and CDR2 were assigned from the germline V gene as SGDLS and YYNGEE. V and J lose 3 bases and 6 bases, and a span of 19 bases separates them. Taken from cysteine to phenylalanine, the CDR3 has 16 residues. Here the CDR3 DNA is all that survives: 48 bases in frame from base 1. TCR CDR3 regions were amplified from genomic DNA by multiplex PCR using the deep immunoSEQ assay. For each cell subset, the extracted genomic DNA was distributed evenly across all wells of several immunoSEQ 96-well plates, and each plate served as one replicate. For sorted subsets, 150 to 200 ng genomic DNA, equal to 30,000 to 35,000 T cell genomes, was loaded into each replicate PCR. Purified libraries were measured with a Qubit 3.0 fluorometer, size-checked on a Bioanalyzer 2100, and measured again with the KAPA Library Quantification kit. Every immunoSEQ 96-well plate was sequenced on a separate single-read 150-cycle Illumina NextSeq 550 flow cell. Regarding the original processing steps: The immunoSEQ output contained only junctional sequences without quality scores, so filtering could not match that applied to full-length reads. To assign V/J genes and CDR3, sequences were annotated against IMGT germline references using PyIR, a Python wrapper for IgBLAST v1.9. Reads with weak V/J assignments (E-value above 1e-6), missing CDR3, stop codons, out-of-frame junctions, or ambiguous translated residues were removed. V3J clonotypes were defined as sequences sharing the same inferred V gene, J gene, and CDR3 amino acid sequence. Percentage overlap between repertoires was calculated by dividing the number of shared unique clonotypes by the size of the smaller repertoire. RTK rarefaction, the Chao1 estimator, and Recon v2.1 estimates of unobserved clonotypes were used to assess repertoire richness. OLGA was used to compute generation probabilities for all TCRbeta clonotypes that the gDNA method yielded from a handful of donors. TCRdb retrieved this table from immuneACCESS and kept in-frame rearrangements only. Not all clones are present; in checked studies, unresolved V genes account for under half, and no reason is known for the remainder. The V and J calls and the clone size are those of that table, but D and trimming were determined from the DNA. The sample table shows more than 2,000,000 clones, and over 90% are seen once. 0.35% to 0.5% of the sample is held by the ten biggest clonotypes.

This sample is part of a study of shared clonotypes between healthy human individuals (dated by TCRdb to about 2020). Context from the whole study: A few men and a couple of women, aged 18 to 49 years, made up the cohort. For each donor, CD4 naive and CD4 memory were each given three plates, CD8 naive was given two plates, and CD8 memory was given one plate. To estimate repertoire size and how much clonotypes are shared between individuals, the study performed deep sequencing of blood TCR repertoires from five healthy adults. To increase sequencing depth and limit assay-specific biases, TCR repertoire library preparation and sequencing were carried out by different laboratories using diverse techniques. Per donor, leukapheresis produced somewhere between about 0.9 and 10 billion PBMCs. Study-wide findings and limitations: Only blood was sampled, and tissue TCR repertoires likely differ from those in blood. The genetic and exposure-history diversity represented was limited by the small number of donors. Incomplete sequencing was indicated by rarefaction of sorted-subset datasets, despite the large sequencing depth. About 4.5% of naive CD4, roughly 3.6% of naive CD8, around 2.3% of memory CD4, and 0.4% of memory CD8 clonotypes were shared across several donors. Larger estimated clonotype richness was generally found for naive subsets than for memory subsets. Based on pairwise subsampling, the degree of clonotype sharing among donors was expected to be affected by sequencing depth. Compared with non-shared clonotypes, clonotypes shared by all four sorted-subset donors had higher generation probabilities.

Healthy HIV-negative adults with no recently reported acute infections or vaccinations were included as donors. Only Caucasian adults living in Nashville, Tennessee, USA were represented among the donors. CD4+ T cells were enriched by magnetic negative selection; naive cells were then positively selected on CD45RA, and the negative fraction formed the memory subset. Blood was obtained by leukapheresis, after which PBMCs were separated by Ficoll-Histopaque density gradient centrifugation and cryopreserved in liquid nitrogen vapor phase. Purity and quantity of every magnetically sorted T cell population were checked by analytical flow cytometry. Genomic DNA was isolated from each sorted fraction and quantified by UV absorbance on a Nanodrop 2000c.

The sequencing input was naive CD4+ T cells from PBMCs. The label giving this sample's cell subset or site can be read as: CD45RA+ positively selected. This receptor chain uses TRBV9 and TRBJ2-4; the D gene assignment is perhaps TRBD1 or TRBD2, with each matching 5 bases. The receptor comes from a man between 18 and 35 years old in good health. Some clones in this sample may be carry-over from other donors' samples. The DNA sequence is as follows: TGTGCCAGCAGCGCAGGGAACCCGGGACGGCTAAACATTCAGTACTTC. It translates to CASSAGNPGRLNIQYF.